This T cell receptor (beta chain) comes out of a study of T cell changes during pregnancy in multiple sclerosis. Assay: immunoSEQ multiplex PCR; the TCRdb copy retains only in-frame clones and omits some. Counted here are 55,000 or so clones, 85% to 90% occurring once; the ten biggest clones make up over 0.45%. Trimming took 0 bases from V and 0 from J, leaving 12 bases between them. Looked up from germline, CDR1 is SGHVS and CDR2 is FQNEAQ. The CDR3 extends over 17 amino acids. The origin of this receptor is a female donor with multiple sclerosis, enrolled in a pregnancy study. V usage is TRBV7-8 and J usage is TRBJ1-5; unclear D gene. The sequenced sample was CD4+ T cells from peripheral blood mononuclear cells, obtained in the first trimester of pregnancy. The CDR3 DNA reads as TGTGCCAGCAGCTTAGCGAGGGTGGGGAGTAGCAATCAGCCCCAGCATTTT. Encoded protein: CASSLARVGSSNQPQHF.